Sequencing of this TCR beta chain was carried out in a study of T cell responses to AZD1222 COVID-19 vaccine. Data came from immunoSEQ multiplex PCR; TCRdb stores just in-frame clones and leaves some out. Altogether 100,000 to 150,000 clones are present, 94% being singletons, with the ten largest covering roughly 7%. Turning to this clone: Its cognate antigen is unknown.

Study-wide findings and caveats: Sampling captured repertoires only after the peak T cell response. Unmutated variant regions are reportedly the target of nearly half of TCRs that are spike-specific. Donors were largely white British and mainly female; clonal diversity was possibly underestimated. Spike-specific TCR depth and breadth grew after two AZD1222 doses.

Germline-derived CDR1 and CDR2 are SGHRS and YFSETQ. The length of the CDR3 is 15 residues. With 0 bases removed from V and 2 bases from J, the gap between germline ends came to 11 bases. This receptor was taken from an adult in good health. The chain employs TRBV5-1 and TRBJ1-2; no reliable D call. Here the sequenced sample was peripheral blood, taken on day 0 of AZD1222 vaccination. DNA of the CDR3: TGCGCCAGCAGCTTGGAAAAGGGTAGGAACTATGGCTACACCTTC. It specifies CASSLEKGRNYGYTF.